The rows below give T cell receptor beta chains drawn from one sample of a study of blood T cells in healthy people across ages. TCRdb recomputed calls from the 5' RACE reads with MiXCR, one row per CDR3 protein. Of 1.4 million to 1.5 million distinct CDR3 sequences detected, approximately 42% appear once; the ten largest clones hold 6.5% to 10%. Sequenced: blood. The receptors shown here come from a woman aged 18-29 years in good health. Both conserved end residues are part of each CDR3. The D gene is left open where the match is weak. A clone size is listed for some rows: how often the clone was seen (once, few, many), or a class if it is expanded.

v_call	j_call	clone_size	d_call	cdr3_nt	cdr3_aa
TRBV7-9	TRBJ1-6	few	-	TGTGCCAGCAGCTTGATAAGGGGGACTCTGTCACATAATTCACCCCTCCACTTT	CASSLIRGTLSHNSPLHF
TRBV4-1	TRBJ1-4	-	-	TGCGCCAGCAGCCAAGAGGACAGAGGGTCTAATGAGAAACTGTTTTTT	CASSQEDRGSNEKLFF
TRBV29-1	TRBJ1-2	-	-	TGCAGCGCCTGGGGCTCTAACTATGGCTACACCTTC	CSAWGSNYGYTF
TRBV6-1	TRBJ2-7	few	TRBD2	TGTGCCAGCATTCCCAGACAGAGACTAGCGGATTCCTACGAGCAGTACTTC	CASIPRQRLADSYEQYF
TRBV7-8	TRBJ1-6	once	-	TGTGCCAGCAGCTTAGGGGGCAGGGGTGGACCTAGCTCCTATAATTCCCCCCTCCACTTT	CASSLGGRGGPSSYNSPLHF
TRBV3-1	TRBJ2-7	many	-	TGTGCCAGCAGCCCCAGAAGTTACGAGCAGTACTTC	CASSPRSYEQYF
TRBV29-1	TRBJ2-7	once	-	TGCAGCGTTGAAGGGGGGACCGGTTCGGGTTACGAGCAGTACTTC	CSVEGGTGSGYEQYF
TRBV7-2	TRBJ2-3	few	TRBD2	TGTGCCAGCAGGGCAAGCGGGAGTCCAGATACGCAGTATTTT	CASRASGSPDTQYF
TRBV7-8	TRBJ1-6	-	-	TGTGCCAGCAGCAATGACAACGCTAATCCACCCCTCCACTTT	CASSNDNANPPLHF
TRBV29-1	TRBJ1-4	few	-	TGCAGCGTCGTTGGGGTGGGGAATGAAAAACTGTTTTTT	CSVVGVGNEKLFF
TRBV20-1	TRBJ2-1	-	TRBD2	TGCAGTGCTAGAGGGCTAGCGGGCCTAGTCCAAGAGACCCAGTTCTTC	CSARGLAGLVQETQFF
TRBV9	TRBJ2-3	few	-	TGTGCCAGCAGCGTAGTCGGGGCAGGACTGCTAGACGGGCCAGATACGCAGTATTTT	CASSVVGAGLLDGPDTQYF
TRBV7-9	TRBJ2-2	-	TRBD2	TGTGCCAGCAGCTTACCCGGCCGGGGACTAGCGGGGCCACACACCGGGGAGCTGTTTTTT	CASSLPGRGLAGPHTGELFF
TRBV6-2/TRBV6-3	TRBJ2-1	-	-	TGTGCCAGCAGTCGTCGGGACCATTACAATGAGCAGTTCTTC	CASSRRDHYNEQFF
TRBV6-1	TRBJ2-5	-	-	TGTGCCAGCAGACCGACAGGGAGGTACCAAGAGACCCAGTACTTC	CASRPTGRYQETQYF
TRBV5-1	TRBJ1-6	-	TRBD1	TGCGCCAGCAGCCGCCTACAGGGGGAGAATTCACCCCTCCACTTT	CASSRLQGENSPLHF
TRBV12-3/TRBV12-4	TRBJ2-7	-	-	TGTGCCAGCAGTCGGGAGTGGGGTTACGAGCAGTACTTC	CASSREWGYEQYF